The 31 T cell receptor beta chains reported below all come from one sample, sequenced in a study of Ad26.COV2.S vaccination and SARS-CoV-2 variants. Sequencing used immunoSEQ multiplex PCR; TCRdb keeps in-frame clones, though not all of them. The sample shows 250,000 or so clones, roughly nine tenths of them seen only once. Treatment defined: some 20 received Ad26.COV2.S at low or high dose, single or two shots; 5 received placebo; per-sample allocation not given. It was on day 63 after the first vaccine or placebo injection that samples were taken. The material sequenced was peripheral blood, taken in a trial of Ad26.COV2.S vaccine versus placebo. Receptors were obtained from a person between 18 and 59 years old who received the Ad26.COV2.S COVID-19 vaccine or a placebo.

The chain couples TRBV7-9 to TRBJ1-4; maybe TRBD1 (5 bases). With 1 base removed from V and 7 bases from J, the gap between germline ends came to 13 bases. The CDR3 has 15 residues. The germline gives CDR1 SEHNR, CDR2 FQNEAQ (reference sequence). DNA of the CDR3: TGTGCCAGCAGCTTAGGGGGGGTGCTCAGTGAAAAACTGTTTTTT. Amino acid sequence: CASSLGGVLSEKLFF.

The rearrangement joins TRBV24-1 to TRBJ2-1, with 7 nucleotides matching TRBD2. V shed 4 bases, J shed 2 bases, and the junction held 7 bases outside the gene matches. The CDR3 loop spans 16 amino acids. The germline gives CDR1 KGHDR, CDR2 SFDVKD. In DNA, the CDR3 is TGTGCCACCAGTGACCCCCGGGACTACCCCTACAATGAGCAGTTCTTC. Amino acid sequence: CATSDPRDYPYNEQFF.

The chain couples TRBV30 to TRBJ2-3, with no clear D. This CDR3 has 11 amino acids. Germline lookup yields CDR1 GTSNPN and CDR2 SVGIG (reference sequence). Trimming took off 4 bases at V and 4 bases at J, with 6 bases between the two ends. CDR3 DNA: TGTGCCTGGATAAAGTCAGATACGCAGTATTTT. This sequence encodes CAWIKSDTQYF.

The chain has TRBV27 and TRBJ2-1; 7 bases agree with TRBD1. Germline V gene sequence: CDR1 MNHEY, CDR2 SMNVEV (reference sequence). Trimming cost V 5 bases and J 3 bases; bases outside gene matches: 4. The CDR3 totals 14 residues. DNA of the CDR3: TGTGCCAGCAGTGCCTACAGGGGCTACAATGAGCAGTTCTTC. It codes for CASSAYRGYNEQFF.

Here the CDR3 reads CASSDLGRINQPQHF. In nucleotides, the CDR3 is TGTGCCAGCAGTGACCTTGGACGCATCAATCAGCCCCAGCATTTT. The rearrangement uses TRBV6-1 and TRBJ1-5, with D unclear. Between the trimmed V and J ends, which lost 3 bases and 3 bases, there was a span of 12 bases. CDR1 MNHNS and CDR2 SASEGT come from the germline V gene. The CDR3 extends over 15 amino acids.

The chain links TRBV29-1 to TRBJ2-1; TRBD1 might be the D (5 bases). CDR1 and CDR2 from the germline V gene are SQVTM and ANQGSEA. There are 12 residues in the CDR3. Trimming pared 1 base from V and 11 bases from J, leaving 12 bases between. The CDR3: CSVEGKQEQQFF. CDR3 nucleotides: TGCAGCGTTGAAGGTAAACAGGAGCAGCAGTTCTTC.

This sequence joins TRBV3-1 (or the pseudogene TRBV3-2) and TRBJ2-1; 11 nucleotides agree with TRBD2. From germline, CDR1 is LGHDT and CDR2 YNNKEL (reference sequence). Germline trimming cut 4 bases from V and 12 bases from J; bases unmatched to any gene: 11. CDR3 size: 15 residues. As DNA, the CDR3 is TGTGCCAGCAGCCCTAGGAGACTAGCGGGGAATTGGCAGTTCTTC. Its translation: CASSPRRLAGNWQFF.

The chain links TRBV6-5 to TRBJ1-4; D is unclear. CDR1 MNHEY and CDR2 SVGAGI come from the germline V gene. CDR3 length: 15 residues. Trimming stripped 6 bases from V and 8 bases from J, with 19 bases between. The chain's CDR3 is CASREGGDPPEKLFF. As DNA, the CDR3 is TGTGCCAGCAGGGAGGGAGGCGACCCTCCGGAAAAACTGTTTTTT.

The chain links TRBV10-3 to TRBJ2-5, with 13 bases identical to TRBD2. The CDR3 has 15 residues. V shed 5 bases, J shed 4 bases, and the junction held 4 bases outside the gene matches. The germline gives CDR1 ENHRY, CDR2 SYGVKD. The CDR3 nucleotides are TGTGCCATCAGTCCGGGACTAGCGGGACCAGAGACCCAGTACTTC. It translates to CAISPGLAGPETQYF.

This sequence joins TRBV5-1 and TRBJ2-5; D may correspond to TRBD1 or TRBD2 (6 bases each). The V and J ends lost 0 bases and 5 bases respectively, with 23 bases between them. CDR3 length: 18 amino acids. The germline CDR1 and CDR2 sequences are SGHRS and YFSETQ. The CDR3 DNA reads as TGCGCCAGCAGCTTGGTAGGGGGAGGACTGGTGGGGTCGGAGACCCAGTACTTC. Translated: CASSLVGGGLVGSETQYF.

The chain uses TRBV7-2 and TRBJ1-6; TRBD1 matches at 7 bases. The CDR3 length is 16 residues. Germline V CDR1 and CDR2: SGHTA, FQGNSA. Trimming at V came to 3 bases and at J to 5 bases, leaving 7 bases not matched to a gene. The CDR3 DNA reads TGTGCCAGCAGCTTGAACGGACAGGCGAATAATTCACCCCTCCACTTT. It yields the protein CASSLNGQANNSPLHF. Full variable domain (missing parts from reference TRBV7-2 and TRBJ1-6): GAGVSQSPSNKVTEKGKDVELRCDPISGHTALYWYRQSLGQGLEFLIYFQGNSAPDKSGLPSDRFSAERTGGSVSTLTIQRTQQEDSAVYLCASSLNGQANNSPLHFGNGTRLTVT.

The chain carries TRBV5-1 and TRBJ2-3; D is ambiguous. Germline lookup yields CDR1 SGHRS and CDR2 YFSETQ. The CDR3 covers 12 residues. Between the trimmed V and J ends, which lost 7 bases and 3 bases, there was a span of 9 bases. CDR3 sequence reads: CASGPGTDTQYF. The CDR3 nucleotides are TGCGCCAGCGGCCCCGGGACAGATACGCAGTATTTT.

The V and J genes are TRBV18 and TRBJ2-2; D might be TRBD1 or TRBD2, each matching 5 bases. The CDR3 length is 15 residues. CDR1 and CDR2 from the germline V gene are KGHSH and LQKENI. V lost 5 bases to trimming and J lost 5 bases, with 15 bases between them. CDR3 DNA: TGTGCCAGCTCAAAACGAGGGGCAATTACCGGGGAGCTGTTTTTT. This gives the protein CASSKRGAITGELFF.

The rearrangement joins TRBV9 to TRBJ2-1, with D unclear. Germline V gives CDR1 SGDLS, CDR2 YYNGEE. The CDR3 totals 13 residues. The V end lost 1 base, the J end lost 5 bases, and 7 bases lay between the germline ends. CDR3 DNA: TGTGCCAGCAGCGTAAGGGCCGACAATGAGCAGTTCTTC. It yields the protein CASSVRADNEQFF.

This clone showed up just once. The chain has TRBV14 and TRBJ2-3; 7 bases match TRBD2. The germline V gene encodes CDR1 SGHDN and CDR2 FVKESK. With 4 bases clipped from V and 4 bases from J, the junction kept 11 bases outside the gene matches. This CDR3 has 16 residues. CDR3 sequence reads: CASSPRTSLGADTQYF. The CDR3 DNA follows: TGTGCCAGCAGCCCGCGGACTAGTCTAGGCGCAGATACGCAGTATTTT.

The gene calls are TRBV11-2 and TRBJ1-6, with 7 nucleotides matching TRBD1. The CDR3 extends over 16 amino acids. Germline V gene data show CDR1 as SGHAT and CDR2 as FQNNGV. V was pared by 1 base and J by 7 bases, with 7 bases of the junction left unmatched. The CDR3: CASSLVSGQANSPLHF. CDR3 sequence (DNA): TGTGCCAGCAGCTTAGTGTCCGGACAGGCGAATTCACCCCTCCACTTT.

The chain uses TRBV6-1 and TRBJ2-7, with 7 nucleotides matching TRBD2. The germline V gene encodes CDR1 MNHNS and CDR2 SASEGT. This CDR3 contains 14 residues. The junction had 6 bases not matched to a gene; V was cut back by 0 bases and J by 7 bases. The chain's CDR3 is CASSEAGGSKEQYV. Written as DNA, the CDR3 is TGTGCCAGCAGTGAAGCTGGCGGGAGTAAAGAGCAGTACGTC.

This clone was recorded only once. The rearrangement links TRBV18 to TRBJ2-3, with D perhaps TRBD1 (6 bases). V was pared by 5 bases and J by 2 bases, with 11 bases between. Germline CDR1 and CDR2: KGHSH and LQKENI. The CDR3 loop spans 14 amino acids. The CDR3 DNA follows: TGTGCCAGCTCAGGGGGACAACACACAGATACGCAGTATTTT. Its translation: CASSGGQHTDTQYF.

V gene TRBV12-5 combines with J gene TRBJ2-6, with D perhaps matching TRBD2 (6 bases). Germline V gene sequence: CDR1 LGHNT, CDR2 FRNRAP. The ends were cut back, 10 bases at V and 1 base at J, with 14 bases in the middle. The CDR3 runs to 15 residues. The CDR3: CATSPGGSGANVLTF. CDR3 nucleotide sequence: TGTGCTACCTCACCCGGGGGATCTGGGGCCAACGTCCTGACTTTC.

The V call is TRBV6-6, the J call TRBJ2-3; weak D call: TRBD2 (6 bases). CDR3 length equals 16 residues. Trimming removed 2 bases from V and 7 bases from J, with 19 bases in between. Looked up from germline, CDR1 is MNHNY and CDR2 is SVGAGI (reference sequence). The CDR3 sequence: CASSYGTAPDPYTQYF. The CDR3 coding sequence is TGTGCCAGCAGTTACGGGACTGCGCCCGACCCTTATACGCAGTATTTT.

The chain employs TRBV6-5 and TRBJ2-1; 7 bases are a match to TRBD1. CDR1 is MNHEY, CDR2 SVGAGI, per germline. The CDR3 spans 14 residues. Losses at the gene ends were 6 bases for V and 4 bases for J; bases not matched to a gene: 6. CDR3 protein: CASRRDSLYNEQFF. The CDR3 nucleotides read TGTGCCAGCAGAAGGGACAGCTTGTACAATGAGCAGTTCTTC.

The genes are TRBV6-2 or TRBV6-3 and TRBJ1-6; 7 bases align to TRBD1. The CDR3 spans 16 residues. After removal of 1 base from V and 7 bases from J, the junction contained 7 bases not matched to a gene. The germline CDR1 and CDR2 sequences are MNHEY and SVGEGT. As DNA, the CDR3 is TGTGCCAGCAGTTACTGGGCAGGGGGTCGGAATTCACCCCTCCACTTT. This translates into CASSYWAGGRNSPLHF.

This clone has a single count. The chain's CDR3 is CASSLTVWGNTIYF. CDR3 DNA sequence: TGTGCCAGCAGCCTCACAGTTTGGGGAAACACCATATATTTT. This chain joins TRBV5-8 and TRBJ1-3; no firm D call. Germline CDR1 reads SGHTS; CDR2 reads YDEGEE. This CDR3 is 14 amino acids long. V lost 4 bases and J 4 bases, leaving 12 bases between the germline ends.

The rearrangement uses TRBV5-6 and TRBJ2-3, with 14 bases fitting TRBD2. CDR3 length equals 16 residues. CDR1 is SGHDT and CDR2 is YYEEEE in the germline V gene. With V trimmed by 3 bases and J by 4 bases, 4 bases remained unmatched. DNA for the CDR3: TGTGCCAGCAGCTCCCGACTAGCGGGAGGGGCAGATACGCAGTATTTT. Protein: CASSSRLAGGADTQYF.

The J gene is TRBJ2-1, the V gene TRBV5-5; TRBD2 matches 12 bases. Germline CDR1 is SGHKS and CDR2 is YYEKEE (reference sequence). V lost 4 bases to trimming and J lost 4 bases; unmatched junction nucleotides: 3. This CDR3 contains 15 residues. This chain's CDR3 is CASSPLAGGYNEQFF. CDR3 bases: TGTGCCAGCAGCCCGCTAGCGGGGGGGTACAATGAGCAGTTCTTC.

The CDR3 protein is CASGRQENSPLHF. CDR3 in DNA: TGTGCTAGTGGACGACAGGAAAATTCACCCCTCCACTTT. V usage is TRBV12-5 and J usage is TRBJ1-6; TRBD1 is a possible D gene (6 bases). CDR1 and CDR2 (germline): LGHNT, FRNRAP. The CDR3 length is 13 residues. V shed 6 bases and J shed 7 bases, with 10 bases lying between them.

The chain is built from TRBV7-9 and TRBJ2-1, with D possibly being TRBD1 (6 bases). In germline, CDR1 is SEHNR, CDR2 FQNEAQ (reference sequence). Between the trimmed V and J ends, which lost 2 bases and 6 bases, there was a span of 14 bases. The CDR3 is made up of 15 amino acids. CDR3 in amino acids: CASSLRDTLSNEQFF. CDR3 nucleotides: TGTGCCAGCAGCTTAAGGGACACCCTTTCCAATGAGCAGTTCTTC.

This chain uses TRBV7-3 with TRBJ2-5, with D unresolved. Trimming stripped 5 bases from V and 4 bases from J, with 5 bases between. Germline V gene sequence: CDR1 SGHTA, CDR2 FQGTGA. The CDR3 is 11 amino acids. The CDR3 loop is CASSRAETQYF. CDR3 sequence (DNA): TGTGCCAGCAGCCGGGCAGAGACCCAGTACTTC.

The gene calls are TRBV5-1 and TRBJ2-3; 9 bases are a match to TRBD1. The CDR3 is 15 amino acids. Germline CDR1 SGHRS, CDR2 YFSETQ. The trim removed 4 bases at V and 3 bases at J, leaving 6 bases unmatched. The CDR3 region has the DNA TGCGCCAGCAGCATAGGACAGGGGAGGACAGATACGCAGTATTTT. Translated, it gives CASSIGQGRTDTQYF.

The rearrangement joins TRBV21-1 to TRBJ2-3. TRBV21-1 is flagged as a pseudogene. CDR3 length: 15 amino acids. The chain's CDR3 is CASPPGGGHTDTQYF. The CDR3 DNA reads TGTGCCAGCCCCCCCGGAGGGGGGCACACAGATACGCAGTATTTT.

This sequence joins TRBV5-6 and TRBJ2-3; D is uncertain. CDR1 SGHDT and CDR2 YYEEEE come from the germline V gene. The V end was cut by 4 bases, the J end by 2 bases, with 14 bases between. The CDR3 runs to 15 residues. CDR3 sequence: CASSRRSTYTDTQYF. The CDR3 coding sequence is TGTGCCAGCAGCCGCCGGAGCACCTACACAGATACGCAGTATTTT. The full variable domain, completed using reference TRBV5-6 and TRBJ2-3, is DAGVTQSPTHLIKTRGQQVTLRCSPKSGHDTVSWYQQALGQGPQFIFQYYEEEERQRGNFPDRFSGHQFPNYSSELNVNALLLGDSALYLCASSRRSTYTDTQYFGPGTRLTVL.